A single sample is the source of the 27 T cell receptor beta chains below, sequenced in a study of T cells in Graves' hyperthyroidism and ophthalmopathy. TCR beta CDR3 regions were amplified from RNA. During a first-round RT-PCR of the TCR CDR3, the HTBI primer set was used. TCRdb processed the multiplex PCR reads anew with MiXCR; each CDR3 protein has one entry. The data contain 500,000 to 650,000 distinct CDR3 sequences, roughly 21% of them seen just once; the ten biggest clones take up over 45%. The specimen sequenced was blood. The receptors derive from a man aged 40-50 years with Graves' ophthalmopathy.

This chain uses TRBV6-2 or TRBV6-3 with TRBJ1-5; no firm D call. V gave up 2 bases and J gave up 7 bases, with 6 bases separating them. The CDR3 consists of 12 residues. CDR1 is MNHEY and CDR2 is SVGEGT in the germline V gene. The CDR3 region is CASSYVEQPQHF. DNA for the CDR3: TGTGCCAGCAGTTACGTCGAGCAGCCCCAGCATTTT.

The table lists this clonotype with a few counts. A read error may account for a junction end that differs from germline. The chain employs TRBV2 and TRBJ2-3; 7 bases are shared with TRBD2. The CDR3 runs to 15 residues. Germline loops: CDR1 SNHLY, CDR2 FYNNEI. CDR3 DNA sequence: TGTGCCAGCAGGCGCGGGGGTGCTAGCACAGATGCGCAGTATTTT. Translating gives CASRRGGASTDAQYF.

The chain is built from TRBV7-9 and TRBJ2-1, with 8 bases lining up with TRBD2. Germline trimming cut 3 bases from V and 5 bases from J; bases unmatched to any gene: 3. Germline loops: CDR1 SEHNR, CDR2 FQNEAQ (reference sequence). The CDR3 loop spans 14 amino acids. The CDR3 here is CASSFPAGDNEQFF. The CDR3 nucleotides are TGTGCCAGCAGCTTCCCAGCGGGAGACAATGAGCAGTTCTTC.

The V gene is TRBV2, the J gene TRBJ2-7; no firm D call. The CDR3 sequence is 13 residues long. V lost 2 bases to trimming and J lost 3 bases, with 8 bases between them. In germline, CDR1 is SNHLY, CDR2 FYNNEI. The CDR3 coding sequence is TGTGCCAGCAGTGAATATCAGTTCTACGAGCAGTACTTC. Its protein is CASSEYQFYEQYF.

In this sample, this clonotype turned up a few times. The chain employs TRBV20-1 and TRBJ2-5; 16 bases agree with TRBD2. The CDR3 sequence is 17 residues long. With 6 bases clipped from V and 4 bases from J, the junction kept 11 bases outside the gene matches. From germline, CDR1 is DFQATT and CDR2 SNEGSKA (reference sequence). The CDR3, as DNA: TGCAGTGCCCCGGGACTAGCGGGGGGGCGAGGGGGAGAGACCCAGTACTTC. Residues: CSAPGLAGGRGGETQYF.

This chain uses TRBV4-2 with TRBJ2-7; 8 nucleotides match TRBD2. Trimming took 1 base from V and 5 from J; bases not matched to a gene: 4. Germline V gene data show CDR1 as LGHNA and CDR2 as YNFKEQ. The CDR3 has 14 residues. The CDR3 DNA reads as TGTGCCAGCAGCCAAGCGAATAGCGGGGACGAGCAGTACTTC. Residues: CASSQANSGDEQYF.

This clonotype was seen ten or more times. One end of the junction does not line up with germline, which may come from a read error. J is TRBJ2-1 and V is TRBV5-1; D not resolved. The length of the CDR3 is 13 residues. CDR1 and CDR2 (germline): SGHRS, YFSETQ. CDR3 loop: CASSLASYNEQFF. DNA for the CDR3: TGTGCCAGCAGCCTCGCCTCCTACAATGAGCAGTTCTTC.

This clonotype was observed a few times. This chain uses TRBV10-3 with TRBJ2-3; tentative D call: TRBD2 (6 bases). Germline V gives CDR1 ENHRY, CDR2 SYGVKD. Deletions cut 4 bases from V and 3 bases from J, with 8 bases between. There are 13 residues in the CDR3. CDR3 sequence: CAISASGTDTQYF. The CDR3 DNA reads as TGTGCCATCAGTGCAAGCGGGACAGATACGCAGTATTTT.

This clonotype was detected only a few times. Germline and junction disagree at one end, which may indicate a read error. The rearrangement uses TRBV7-2 and TRBJ1-1, with D possibly matching TRBD1 (5 bases). CDR1 and CDR2 from the germline V gene are SGHTA and FQGNSA. This CDR3 spans 13 amino acids. CDR3: CASSGTGNTEALF. CDR3 sequence (DNA): TGTGCCAGCTCGGGGACGGGGAACACTGAAGCTCTCTTT.

The J gene is TRBJ2-1, the V gene TRBV12-3 or TRBV12-4; D unclear. The V gene lost 2 bases and the J gene lost 12 bases, with 17 bases spanning the gap. The CDR3 extends over 14 amino acids. DNA for the CDR3: TGTGCCAGCAGTTTATGGAGCATGAAATGGGTGCAGTTCTTC. This encodes CASSLWSMKWVQFF.

The sample holds a few counts of this clonotype. The DNA for the CDR3 is TGTGCCAGCCGCCTTGGGACTAGCGGCACAGATACGCAGTATTTT. The encoded protein is CASRLGTSGTDTQYF. The chain combines TRBV6-1 with TRBJ2-3, with TRBD2 matching over 10 bases. V dropped 8 bases and J dropped 1; count of bases not matched to a gene: 6. Germline V gives CDR1 MNHNS, CDR2 SASEGT. The CDR3 runs to 15 residues.

This clonotype was detected only a few times. This chain's CDR3 is CASSVEGKETQYF. CDR3 nucleotide sequence: TGTGCCAGCAGCGTAGAAGGGAAAGAGACCCAGTACTTC. The V and J genes are TRBV9 and TRBJ2-5; no clear D. With 0 bases removed from V and 3 bases from J, the gap between germline ends came to 6 bases. The germline CDR1 and CDR2 sequences are SGDLS and YYNGEE. The CDR3 has 13 residues. The full variable domain, in which reference TRBV9 and TRBJ2-5 provide the parts outside the CDR3, is DSGVTQTPKHLITATGQRVTLRCSPRSGDLSVYWYQQSLDQGLQFLIQYYNGEERAKGNILERFSAQQFPDLHSELNLSSLELGDSALYFCASSVEGKETQYFGPGTRLLVL.

The V call is TRBV4-3, the J call TRBJ2-3; no clear D gene. Germline CDR1 and CDR2: LGHNA and YSLEER. Trimming took 0 bases from V and 7 from J, leaving 5 bases between them. The CDR3 loop spans 12 amino acids. CDR3 loop: CASSQDFNTQYF. DNA for the CDR3: TGCGCCAGCAGCCAAGACTTTAATACGCAGTATTTT.

This clonotype was counted only a few times. The chain recombines TRBV20-1 with TRBJ2-3; D is ambiguous. The CDR3 runs to 11 residues. The germline V gene encodes CDR1 DFQATT and CDR2 SNEGSKA (reference sequence). Trimming removed 8 bases at V and 0 bases at J, with 6 bases between. The CDR3 loop is CSPWSTDTQYF. The CDR3 region has the DNA TGCAGTCCGTGGAGCACAGATACGCAGTATTTT.

In this sample, this clonotype turned up many times. The chain couples TRBV7-8 to TRBJ2-5; a weak D match, TRBD1 (6 bases). The length of the CDR3 is 15 residues. The ends were cut back, 1 base at V and 6 bases at J, with 15 bases in the middle. Germline CDR1 SGHVS, CDR2 FQNEAQ. The CDR3 sequence is CASSLGVLGGQTQYF. In DNA form, the CDR3 reads TGTGCCAGCAGCTTAGGAGTTCTAGGGGGACAGACCCAGTACTTC.

This clonotype has just a few counts. The genes are TRBV6-2 or TRBV6-3 and TRBJ2-1; 7 nucleotides agree with TRBD2. The germline gives CDR1 MNHEY, CDR2 SVGEGT. The V gene end was trimmed by 4 bases and the J gene end by 8 bases; junction bases not matched to a gene: 8. The CDR3 loop spans 14 amino acids. The CDR3 DNA follows: TGTGCCAGCAGTTTGGGGGGGGGTTGGGATGAGCAGTTCTTC. Translated: CASSLGGGWDEQFF.

This clonotype was found many times. The gene calls are TRBV6-1 and TRBJ2-7; tentatively, D is TRBD2 (6 bases). This CDR3 region has 12 residues. Germline V gene sequence: CDR1 MNHNS, CDR2 SASEGT. V was shortened by 8 bases and J by 2 bases, with 10 bases between the two germline ends. The CDR3 sequence is CASCRGAYEQYF. As DNA, the CDR3 is TGTGCCAGCTGTCGCGGGGCCTACGAGCAGTACTTC.

This clonotype appeared a few times. This chain links TRBV7-2 with TRBJ2-7; 10 bases are a match to TRBD2. J gave up 6 bases and V 6 bases, and 14 bases lay outside the gene matches. CDR1 is SGHTA and CDR2 is FQGNSA in the germline V gene. CDR3 size: 16 residues. Here the CDR3 reads CASSSSPRLAGGEQYF. DNA for the CDR3: TGTGCCAGCAGTTCCTCTCCAAGACTAGCGGGTGGCGAGCAGTACTTC. Complete variable domain (other parts from reference TRBV7-2 and TRBJ2-7): GAGVSQSPSNKVTEKGKDVELRCDPISGHTALYWYRQSLGQGLEFLIYFQGNSAPDKSGLPSDRFSAERTGGSVSTLTIQRTQQEDSAVYLCASSSSPRLAGGEQYFGPGTRLTVT.

In its sample, this clonotype was seen many times. V is TRBV10-1 and J is TRBJ1-1; D is undetermined. V shed 2 bases and J shed 0 bases, with 4 bases lying between them. Germline-derived CDR1 and CDR2 are WNHNN and SYGVQD (reference sequence). CDR3 length: 13 amino acids. The CDR3 nucleotides are TGCGCCAGCAGTGAGGAGTTGAACACTGAAGCTTTCTTT. Translated: CASSEELNTEAFF.

In regard to this clonotype: A much larger clone lies a single base off, so this may be a read error. The rearrangement links TRBV12-3 or TRBV12-4 to TRBJ2-1, with 10 bases identical to TRBD2. The junction had 8 bases not matched to a gene; V was cut back by 3 bases and J by 9 bases. The length of the CDR3 is 15 residues. CDR3 sequence (DNA): TGTGCCAGCAGTTTGTCTAGCGGGAGATTTGGTGAGCAGTTCTTC. It specifies CASSLSSGRFGEQFF.

V gene TRBV4-1 combines with J gene TRBJ2-5; 7 nucleotides agree with TRBD2. CDR1 MGHRA and CDR2 YSYEKL come from the germline V gene. CDR3 length: 14 amino acids. V lost 0 bases to trimming and J lost 7 bases; unmatched junction nucleotides: 5. The CDR3 DNA is TGCGCCAGCAGCCAAGAGGGCCCGGGAGGGACCCAGTACTTC. Translating it yields CASSQEGPGGTQYF.

This clonotype came up many times. This chain links TRBV2 with TRBJ2-7; D remains unclear. CDR1 and CDR2 from the germline V gene are SNHLY and FYNNEI. CDR3 length: 11 amino acids. V was clipped by 8 bases and J by 7 bases, with 12 bases between them. The CDR3 nucleotides are TGTGCCAGCGGAAACCAGGAGGAGCAGTACTTC. Translating gives CASGNQEEQYF.

V usage is TRBV5-4 and J usage is TRBJ2-5; D is uncertain. Germline V CDR1 and CDR2: SGHNT, YYREEE (reference sequence). This CDR3 has 14 amino acids. Trimming removed 0 bases at V and 2 bases at J, with 8 bases between. The CDR3 nucleotides are TGTGCCAGCAGCTTGGTCCAGCAACAAGAGACCCAGTACTTC. The encoded protein is CASSLVQQQETQYF.

A few counts support this clonotype. The genes are TRBV12-3 or TRBV12-4 and TRBJ1-1, with 7 positions matching TRBD1. The CDR3 contains 15 residues. With V trimmed by 6 bases and J by 2 bases, 9 bases remained unmatched. CDR3 DNA: TGTGCCAGCAGCCCACAAGGGACAGCTAACACTGAAGCTTTCTTT. Its translation: CASSPQGTANTEAFF.

This clonotype was observed a handful of times. The chain combines TRBV18 with TRBJ1-2; D not certain. The CDR3 contains 15 residues. Germline-derived CDR1 and CDR2 are KGHSH and LQKENI. The V end lost 4 bases, the J end lost 4 bases, and 16 bases lay between the germline ends. CDR3 protein: CASSREAEGGYGYTF. The CDR3 region has the DNA TGTGCCAGCTCACGGGAGGCTGAGGGCGGCTATGGCTACACCTTC. The whole variable domain, remainder taken from reference TRBV18 and TRBJ1-2, is NAGVMQNPRHLVRRRGQEARLRCSPMKGHSHVYWYRQLPEEGLKFMVYLQKENIIDESGMPKERFSAEFPKEGPSILRIQQVVRGDSAAYFCASSREAEGGYGYTFGSGTRLTVV.

The gene calls are TRBV4-3 and TRBJ1-5; D is perhaps TRBD1 (5 bases). This CDR3 comprises 17 residues. Germline V gives CDR1 LGHNA, CDR2 YSLEER. V lost 0 bases and J 6 bases, leaving 18 bases between the germline ends. The CDR3 sequence: CASSQDWAGSGGQPQHF. The CDR3 bases are TGCGCCAGCAGCCAAGACTGGGCGGGATCTGGGGGTCAGCCCCAGCATTTT.

The chain carries TRBV6-2 or TRBV6-3 and TRBJ1-2; unclear D gene. Germline V gene data show CDR1 as MNHEY and CDR2 as SVGEGT. Deletions cut 7 bases from V and 0 bases from J, with 9 bases between. The CDR3 loop spans 13 amino acids. The CDR3 nucleotides read TGTGCCAGCAATCCTTGGACTAACTATGGCTACACCTTC. Translated: CASNPWTNYGYTF.